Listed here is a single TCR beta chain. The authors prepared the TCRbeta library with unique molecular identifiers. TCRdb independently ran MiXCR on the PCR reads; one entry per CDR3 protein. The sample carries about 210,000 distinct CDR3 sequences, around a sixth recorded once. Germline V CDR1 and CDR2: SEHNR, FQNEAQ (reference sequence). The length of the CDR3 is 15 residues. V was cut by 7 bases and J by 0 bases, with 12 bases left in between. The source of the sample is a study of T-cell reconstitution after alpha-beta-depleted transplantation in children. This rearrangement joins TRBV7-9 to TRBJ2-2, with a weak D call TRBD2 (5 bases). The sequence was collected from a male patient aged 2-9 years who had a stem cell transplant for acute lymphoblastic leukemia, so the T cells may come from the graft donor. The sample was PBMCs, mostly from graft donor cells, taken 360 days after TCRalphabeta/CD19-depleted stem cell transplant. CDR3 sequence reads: CASILEGTNTGELFF. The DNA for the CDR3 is TGTGCCAGCATCCTAGAGGGTACGAACACCGGGGAGCTGTTTTTT.